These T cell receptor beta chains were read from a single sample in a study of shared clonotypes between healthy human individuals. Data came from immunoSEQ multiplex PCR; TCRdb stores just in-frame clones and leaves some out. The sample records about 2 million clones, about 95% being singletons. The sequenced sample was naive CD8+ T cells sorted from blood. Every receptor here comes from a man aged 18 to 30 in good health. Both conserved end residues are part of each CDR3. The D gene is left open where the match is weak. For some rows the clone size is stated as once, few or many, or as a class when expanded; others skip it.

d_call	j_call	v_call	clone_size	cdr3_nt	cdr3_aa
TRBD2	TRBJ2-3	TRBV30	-	TGTGCCTGGAGTTTGGGGGGGAGAGATACGCAGTATTTT	CAWSLGGRDTQYF
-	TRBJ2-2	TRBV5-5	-	TGTGCCAGCAGCTTATCCCAGGGGAAGGACGGGGAGCTGTTTTTT	CASSLSQGKDGELFF
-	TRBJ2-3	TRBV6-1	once	TGTGCCAGCAGTACCGAGGGGGGCACAGATACGCAGTATTTT	CASSTEGGTDTQYF
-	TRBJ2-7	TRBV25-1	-	TGTGCCAGCAGTGAATGGGGTCCGGCGGAACTGGACGAGCAGTACTTC	CASSEWGPAELDEQYF
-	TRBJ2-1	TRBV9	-	TGTGCCAGCAGCGTAGATGGGGGCACTAACAATGAGCAGTTCTTC	CASSVDGGTNNEQFF
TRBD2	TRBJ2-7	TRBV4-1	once	TGCGCCAGCAGCCAAGTTCTAGCGGGCAGCTACGAGCAGTACTTC	CASSQVLAGSYEQYF
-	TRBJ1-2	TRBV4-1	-	TGCGCCAGCAGCCATGGACCGAGCTATGGCTACACCTTC	CASSHGPSYGYTF
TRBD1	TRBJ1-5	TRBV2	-	TGTGCCAGCAGTGGGCCTGCTACAGGGGGGGGTAGCAATCAGCCCCAGCATTTT	CASSGPATGGGSNQPQHF
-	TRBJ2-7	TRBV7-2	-	TGTGCCAGCAGCCCTGCACCCGGGCACTACGAGCAGTACTTC	CASSPAPGHYEQYF
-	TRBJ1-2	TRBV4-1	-	TGCGCCAGCAGCCTAAGAGGGGGTATCGACTATGGCTACACCTTC	CASSLRGGIDYGYTF
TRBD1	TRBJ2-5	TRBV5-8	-	TGTGCCAGCAGCCCGACAGGGGAGGAGACCCAGTACTTC	CASSPTGEETQYF
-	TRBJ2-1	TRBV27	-	TGTGCCAGCAGAACAGGGAAGTTAGATGAGCAGTTCTTC	CASRTGKLDEQFF
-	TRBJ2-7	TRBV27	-	TGTGCCAGCAGTTTAGAGGCATTCGGGTCCTACGAGCAGTACTTC	CASSLEAFGSYEQYF
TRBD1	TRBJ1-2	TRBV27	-	TGTGCCAGCAGTCCTCTTCCGACAGGGATGAATGGCTACACCTTC	CASSPLPTGMNGYTF
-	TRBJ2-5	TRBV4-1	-	TGCGCCAGCAGCCTAAATCTAGCGCCCCAAGAGACCCAGTACTTC	CASSLNLAPQETQYF
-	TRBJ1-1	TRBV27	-	TGTGCCAGCCGATCACCGGTGGCGGCAGAAGCTTTCTTT	CASRSPVAAEAFF
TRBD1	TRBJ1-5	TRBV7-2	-	TGTGCCAGCAGCTTAGACGGGACAGCTCACCTCTGGGCCCAGCATTTT	CASSLDGTAHLWAQHF
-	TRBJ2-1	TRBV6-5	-	TGTGCCAGCAAGAGGCAGGATGGCTATGAGCAGTTCTTC	CASKRQDGYEQFF
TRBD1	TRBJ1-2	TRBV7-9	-	TGTGCCAGCAGCCCAACAGGGGCCTCCTATGGCTACACCTTC	CASSPTGASYGYTF
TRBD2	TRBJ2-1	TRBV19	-	TGTGCCAGTAGTGCCATAGCGGGATTCTACAATGAGCAGTTCTTC	CASSAIAGFYNEQFF
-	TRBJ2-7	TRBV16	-	TGTGCCAGCAGTGTGGGGGTCGAATCCGAGCAGTACTTC	CASSVGVESEQYF
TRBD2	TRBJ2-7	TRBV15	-	TGTGCCACCAGCAGAGATTCGCTAGCGGTTTCCTACGAGCAGTACTTC	CATSRDSLAVSYEQYF
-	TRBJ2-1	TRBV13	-	TGTGCCAGCAGCCTGACCGGCTTTGGTGGCAGGCTAAACAATGAGCAGTTCTTC	CASSLTGFGGRLNNEQFF
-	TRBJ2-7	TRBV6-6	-	TGTGCCAGCAGTTACACCCGTGTAGGATTCTCCTACGAGCAGTACTTC	CASSYTRVGFSYEQYF
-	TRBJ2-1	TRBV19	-	TGTGCCAGTAGTATAGATTCCGGGACCACCGCCTACAATGAGCAGTTCTTC	CASSIDSGTTAYNEQFF
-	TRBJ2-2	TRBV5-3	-	TGTGCCAGAAGCTTATGGGGGAACACCGGGGAGCTGTTTTTT	CARSLWGNTGELFF
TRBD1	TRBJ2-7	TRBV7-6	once	TGTGCCAGCAGCTTAGGAGGGGGCCTCCTCTCCTACGAGCAGTACTTC	CASSLGGGLLSYEQYF
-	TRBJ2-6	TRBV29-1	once	TGCAGCGTTGAAGACAACAGGAAAGGCTCTGGGGCCAACGTCCTGACTTTC	CSVEDNRKGSGANVLTF
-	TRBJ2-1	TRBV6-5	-	TGTGCCAGCAGGAAAAGGGGGGCCGTAATCAATGAGCAGTTCTTC	CASRKRGAVINEQFF
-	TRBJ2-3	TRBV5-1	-	TGCGCCAGCAGCCCGATTCAGGGCCCTCAGTCAGATACGCAGTATTTT	CASSPIQGPQSDTQYF
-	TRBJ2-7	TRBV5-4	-	TGTGCCAGCAGCTTGCAGGGTTCGAGCGAGCAGTACTTC	CASSLQGSSEQYF
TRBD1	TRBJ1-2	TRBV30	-	TGTGCCTGGAGTGGGGGGCTTAACAGGGGTAACTATGGCTACACCTTC	CAWSGGLNRGNYGYTF
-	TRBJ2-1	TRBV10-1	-	TGCGCCAGCAGTGAGTCGGACCCTTTAACAAATGAGCAGTTCTTC	CASSESDPLTNEQFF
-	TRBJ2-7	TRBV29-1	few	TGCAGCGTTGAAGACAACTACGAGCAGTACTTC	CSVEDNYEQYF
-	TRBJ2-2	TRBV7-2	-	TGTGCCAGCAGCTTAGGTCGATACACCGGGGAGCTGTTTTTT	CASSLGRYTGELFF
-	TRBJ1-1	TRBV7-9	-	TGTGCCAGCAGCTTTAGTATGGGGTTGAACACTGAAGCTTTCTTT	CASSFSMGLNTEAFF
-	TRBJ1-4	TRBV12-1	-	TGTGCCAGCAGCTCACAGGGTGACGAAAAACTGTTTTTT	CASSSQGDEKLFF
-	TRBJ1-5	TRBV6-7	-	TGTGCCAGCAGTCCCATACTTAAAGACCAGCCCCAGCATTTT	CASSPILKDQPQHF
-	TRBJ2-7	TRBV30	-	TGTGCCTGGAGTAGTCGGGGATGGTACGAGCAGTACTTC	CAWSSRGWYEQYF
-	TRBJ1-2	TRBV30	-	TGTGCCTGGAGCCACGGGCAGGACTATGGCTACACCTTC	CAWSHGQDYGYTF
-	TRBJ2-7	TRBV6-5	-	TGTGCCAGCAGCGACCTCCTCGAGCAGTACTTC	CASSDLLEQYF
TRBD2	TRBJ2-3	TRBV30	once	TGTGCCTGGAGTGTCGGGACTAGCGGCACAGATACGCAGTATTTT	CAWSVGTSGTDTQYF
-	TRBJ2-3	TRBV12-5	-	TGTGCTAGTGGTTTGTTCGGCACAGATACGCAGTATTTT	CASGLFGTDTQYF
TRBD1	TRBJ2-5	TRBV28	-	TGTGCCAGCAGTGCGGACAGGGGCCGGGAGGAGACCCAGTACTTC	CASSADRGREETQYF
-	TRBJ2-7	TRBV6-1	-	TGTGCCAGCATCGCCACGCGGGGCAGGGCCGAGCAGTACTTC	CASIATRGRAEQYF
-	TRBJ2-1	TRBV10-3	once	TGTGCCATAAAGGGGACCGACAATGAGCAGTTCTTC	CAIKGTDNEQFF
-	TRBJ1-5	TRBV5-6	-	TGTGCCAGCAGCTTTGCAAGGGTAAACAATCAGCCCCAGCATTTT	CASSFARVNNQPQHF
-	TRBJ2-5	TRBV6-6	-	TGTGCCAGCAGTTACGATGAGGGACTGCAAGAGACCCAGTACTTC	CASSYDEGLQETQYF
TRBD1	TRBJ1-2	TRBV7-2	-	TGTGCCAGCAGCTTAGGGGGACAGGGTAACTATGGCTACACCTTC	CASSLGGQGNYGYTF